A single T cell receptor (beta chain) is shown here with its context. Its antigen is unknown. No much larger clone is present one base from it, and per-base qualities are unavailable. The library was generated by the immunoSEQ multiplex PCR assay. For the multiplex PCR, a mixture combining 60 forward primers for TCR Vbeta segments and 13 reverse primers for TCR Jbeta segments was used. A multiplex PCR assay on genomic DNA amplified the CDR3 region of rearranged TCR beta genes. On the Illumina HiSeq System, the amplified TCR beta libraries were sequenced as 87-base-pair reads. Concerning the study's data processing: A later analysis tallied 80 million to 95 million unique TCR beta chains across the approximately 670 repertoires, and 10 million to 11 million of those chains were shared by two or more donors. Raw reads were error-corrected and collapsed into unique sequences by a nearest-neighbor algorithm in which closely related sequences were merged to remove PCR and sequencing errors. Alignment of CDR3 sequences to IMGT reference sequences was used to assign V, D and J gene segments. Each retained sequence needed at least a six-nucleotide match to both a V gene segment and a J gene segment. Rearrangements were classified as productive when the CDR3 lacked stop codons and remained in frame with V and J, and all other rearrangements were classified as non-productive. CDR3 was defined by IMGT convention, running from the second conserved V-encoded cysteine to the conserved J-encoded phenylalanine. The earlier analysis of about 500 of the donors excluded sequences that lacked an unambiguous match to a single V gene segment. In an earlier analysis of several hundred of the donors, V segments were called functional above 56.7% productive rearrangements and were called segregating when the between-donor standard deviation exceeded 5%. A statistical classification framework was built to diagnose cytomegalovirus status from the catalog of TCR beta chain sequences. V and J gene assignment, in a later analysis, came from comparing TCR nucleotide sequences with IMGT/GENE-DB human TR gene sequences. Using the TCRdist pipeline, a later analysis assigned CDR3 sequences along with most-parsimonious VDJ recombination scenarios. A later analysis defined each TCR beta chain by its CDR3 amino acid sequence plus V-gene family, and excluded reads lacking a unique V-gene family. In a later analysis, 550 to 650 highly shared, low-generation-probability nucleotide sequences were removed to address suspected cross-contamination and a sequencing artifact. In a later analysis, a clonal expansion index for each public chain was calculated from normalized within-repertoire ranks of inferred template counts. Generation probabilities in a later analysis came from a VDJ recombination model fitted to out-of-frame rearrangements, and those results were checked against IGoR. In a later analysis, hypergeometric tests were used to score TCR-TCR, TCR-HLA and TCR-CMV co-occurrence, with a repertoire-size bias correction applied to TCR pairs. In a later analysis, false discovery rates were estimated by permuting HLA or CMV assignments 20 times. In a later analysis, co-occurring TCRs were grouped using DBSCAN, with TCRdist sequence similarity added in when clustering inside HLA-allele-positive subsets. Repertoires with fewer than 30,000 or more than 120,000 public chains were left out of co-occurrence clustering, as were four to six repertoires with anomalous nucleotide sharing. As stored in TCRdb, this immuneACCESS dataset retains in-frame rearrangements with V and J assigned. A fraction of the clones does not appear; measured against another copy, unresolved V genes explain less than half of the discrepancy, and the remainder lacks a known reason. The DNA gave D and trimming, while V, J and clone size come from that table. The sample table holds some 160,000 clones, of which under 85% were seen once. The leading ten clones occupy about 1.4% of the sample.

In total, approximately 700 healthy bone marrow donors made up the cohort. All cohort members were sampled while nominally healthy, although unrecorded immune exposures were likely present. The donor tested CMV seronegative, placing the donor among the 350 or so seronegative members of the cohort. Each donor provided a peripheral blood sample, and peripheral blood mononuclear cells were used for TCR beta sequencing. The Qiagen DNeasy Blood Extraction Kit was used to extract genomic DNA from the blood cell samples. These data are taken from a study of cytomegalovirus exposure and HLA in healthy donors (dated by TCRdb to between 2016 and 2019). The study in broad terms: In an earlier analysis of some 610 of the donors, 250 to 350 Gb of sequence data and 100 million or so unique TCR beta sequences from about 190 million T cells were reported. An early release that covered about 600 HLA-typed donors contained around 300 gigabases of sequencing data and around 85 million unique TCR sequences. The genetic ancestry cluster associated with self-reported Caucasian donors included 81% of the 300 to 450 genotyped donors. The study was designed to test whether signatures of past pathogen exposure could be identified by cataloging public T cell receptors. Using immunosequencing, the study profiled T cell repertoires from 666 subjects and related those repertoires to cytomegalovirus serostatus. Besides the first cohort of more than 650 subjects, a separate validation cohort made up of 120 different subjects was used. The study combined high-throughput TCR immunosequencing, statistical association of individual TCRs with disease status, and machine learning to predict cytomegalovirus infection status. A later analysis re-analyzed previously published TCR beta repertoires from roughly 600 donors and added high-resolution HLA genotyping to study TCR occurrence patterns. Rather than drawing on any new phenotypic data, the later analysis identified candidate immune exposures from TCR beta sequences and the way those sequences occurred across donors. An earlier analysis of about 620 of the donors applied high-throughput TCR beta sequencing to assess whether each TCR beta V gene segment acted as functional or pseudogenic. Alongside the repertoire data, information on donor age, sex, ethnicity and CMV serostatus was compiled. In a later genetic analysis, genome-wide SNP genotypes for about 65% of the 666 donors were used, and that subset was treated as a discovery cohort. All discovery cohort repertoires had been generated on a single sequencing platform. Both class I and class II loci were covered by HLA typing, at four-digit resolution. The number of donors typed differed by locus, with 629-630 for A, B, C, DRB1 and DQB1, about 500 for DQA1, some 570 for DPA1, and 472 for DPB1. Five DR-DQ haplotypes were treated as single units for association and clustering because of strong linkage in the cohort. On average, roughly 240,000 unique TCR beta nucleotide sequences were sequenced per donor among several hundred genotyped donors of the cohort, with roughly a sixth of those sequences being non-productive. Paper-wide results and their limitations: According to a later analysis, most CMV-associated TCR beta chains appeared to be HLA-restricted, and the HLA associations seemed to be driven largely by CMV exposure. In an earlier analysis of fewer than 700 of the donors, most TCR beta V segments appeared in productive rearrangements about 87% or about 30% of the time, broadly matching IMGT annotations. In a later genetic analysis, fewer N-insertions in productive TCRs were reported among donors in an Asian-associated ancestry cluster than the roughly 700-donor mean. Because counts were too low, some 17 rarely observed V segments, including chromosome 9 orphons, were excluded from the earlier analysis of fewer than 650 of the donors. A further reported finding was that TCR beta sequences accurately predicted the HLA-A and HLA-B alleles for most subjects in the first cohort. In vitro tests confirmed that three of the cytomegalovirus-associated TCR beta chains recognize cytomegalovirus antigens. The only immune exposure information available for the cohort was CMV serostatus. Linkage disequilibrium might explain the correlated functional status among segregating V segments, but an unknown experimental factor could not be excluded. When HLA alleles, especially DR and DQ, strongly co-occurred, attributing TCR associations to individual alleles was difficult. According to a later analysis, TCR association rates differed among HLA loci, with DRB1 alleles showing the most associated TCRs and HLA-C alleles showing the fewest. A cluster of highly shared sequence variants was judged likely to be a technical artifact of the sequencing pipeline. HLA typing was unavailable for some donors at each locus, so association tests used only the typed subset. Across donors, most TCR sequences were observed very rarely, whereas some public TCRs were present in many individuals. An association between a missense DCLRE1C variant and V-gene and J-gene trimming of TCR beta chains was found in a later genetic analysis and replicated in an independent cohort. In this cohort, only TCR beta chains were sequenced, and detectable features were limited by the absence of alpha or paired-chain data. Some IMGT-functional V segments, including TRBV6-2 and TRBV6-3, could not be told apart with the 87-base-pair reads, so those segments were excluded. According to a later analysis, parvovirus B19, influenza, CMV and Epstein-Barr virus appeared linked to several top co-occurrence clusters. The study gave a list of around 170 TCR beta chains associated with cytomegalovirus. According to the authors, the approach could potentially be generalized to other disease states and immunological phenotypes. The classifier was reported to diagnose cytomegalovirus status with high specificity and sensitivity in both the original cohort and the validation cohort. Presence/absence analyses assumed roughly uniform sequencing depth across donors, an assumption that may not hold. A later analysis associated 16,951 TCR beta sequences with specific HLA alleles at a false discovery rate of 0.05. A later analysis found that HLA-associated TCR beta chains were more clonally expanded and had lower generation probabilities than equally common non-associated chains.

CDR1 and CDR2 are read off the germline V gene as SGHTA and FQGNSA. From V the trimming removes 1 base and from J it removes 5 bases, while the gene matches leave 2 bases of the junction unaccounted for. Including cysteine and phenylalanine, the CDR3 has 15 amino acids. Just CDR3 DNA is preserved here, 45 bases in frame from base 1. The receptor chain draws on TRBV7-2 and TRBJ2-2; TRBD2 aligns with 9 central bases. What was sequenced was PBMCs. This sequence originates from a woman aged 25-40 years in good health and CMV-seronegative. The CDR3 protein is CASSLGGGATGELFF. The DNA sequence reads TGTGCCAGCAGCTTAGGCGGGGGGGCTACCGGGGAGCTGTTTTTT. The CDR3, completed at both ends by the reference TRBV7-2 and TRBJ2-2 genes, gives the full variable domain GAGVSQSPSNKVTEKGKDVELRCDPISGHTALYWYRQSLGQGLEFLIYFQGNSAPDKSGLPSDRFSAERTGGSVSTLTIQRTQQEDSAVYLCASSLGGGATGELFFGEGSRLTVL.